The 31 T cell receptor beta chains listed next were all sequenced from one sample in a study of T-cell memory formation after mild COVID-19. Using its own MiXCR run on the 5' RACE reads, TCRdb lists one record per CDR3 protein. The sample yields about 500,000 distinct CDR3 sequences, roughly 20% seen once. The source material was PBMCs or a T cell subset sorted from them (not recorded which). Receptors were obtained from an adult woman who had mild COVID-19 (a few samples of this study predate the infection). Cell type and time point are not known.

The chain combines TRBV5-6 with TRBJ2-3; possible D gene TRBD1, 6 bases. Germline CDR1 and CDR2: SGHDT and YYEEEE. The V gene lost 8 bases and the J gene lost 0 bases, with 13 bases spanning the gap. There are 14 residues in the CDR3. The CDR3 protein is CASKGGTSTDTQYF. The CDR3 nucleotides read TGTGCCAGTAAAGGGGGTACAAGCACAGATACGCAGTATTTT.

This clonotype occurred a few times. This chain joins TRBV12-3 or TRBV12-4 and TRBJ1-1; the D gene is possibly TRBD1 (5 bases). The germline V and J ends were trimmed by 6 bases and 0 bases, with 23 bases remaining between them. The CDR3 has 18 amino acids. The CDR3, as DNA: TGTGCCAGCAGCGGCCGAGGTAGGGGACTGATTATGAACACTGAAGCTTTCTTT. Residues: CASSGRGRGLIMNTEAFF.

The table lists this clonotype with a few counts. The gene calls are TRBV4-2 and TRBJ2-2; 9 nucleotides line up with TRBD2. Per the germline V gene, CDR1 is LGHNA and CDR2 is YNFKEQ. Trimming took 5 bases from V and 7 from J; bases not matched to a gene: 11. The CDR3 sequence is 16 residues long. The CDR3 here is CASSFAGGHSFGELFF. The CDR3 nucleotides are TGTGCCAGCAGCTTCGCGGGGGGGCATTCTTTCGGGGAGCTGTTTTTT.

This clonotype was counted between two and nine times. J is TRBJ2-7 and V is TRBV3-1, with TRBD1 identical over 9 bases. The V and J ends lost 3 bases and 4 bases, in that order; junction bases with no gene match: 4. CDR3 size: 14 residues. CDR1 is LGHDT and CDR2 is YNNKEL in the germline V gene (reference sequence). CDR3 amino acids: CASSQRTGVYEQYF. The DNA of the CDR3 is TGTGCCAGCAGCCAGAGGACAGGGGTTTACGAGCAGTACTTC.

This clonotype was observed a few times. J is TRBJ1-3 and V is TRBV7-2, with D possibly TRBD1 on 5 matching bases. The V end lost 3 bases, the J end lost 6 bases, and 18 bases lay between the germline ends. This CDR3 comprises 16 residues. Germline values: CDR1 SGHTA, CDR2 FQGNSA. The CDR3 region is CASSLGRAALLNTIYF. CDR3 nucleotides: TGTGCCAGCAGCTTGGGACGGGCGGCACTTCTAAACACCATATATTTT.

This clonotype was detected once. This chain links TRBV12-3 or TRBV12-4 with TRBJ1-5; TRBD1 matches 7 bases. With V trimmed by 6 bases and J by 3 bases, 5 bases remained unmatched. The CDR3 has 14 amino acids. The CDR3, as DNA: TGTGCCAGCAGGGTGGGACAGAACAATCAGCCCCAGCATTTT. Protein sequence: CASRVGQNNQPQHF.

The rearrangement links TRBV6-6 to TRBJ2-2; no definite D call. The length of the CDR3 is 13 residues. The germline gives CDR1 MNHNY, CDR2 SVGAGI (reference sequence). V shed 2 bases and J shed 6 bases, with 7 bases lying between them. The CDR3 loop is CASSYGLSGELFF. The CDR3, as DNA: TGTGCCAGCAGTTACGGATTATCCGGGGAGCTGTTTTTT.

V gene TRBV11-2 combines with J gene TRBJ2-5; TRBD1 is a possible D gene (6 bases). Germline-derived CDR1 and CDR2 are SGHAT and FQNNGV. V was clipped by 5 bases and J by 5 bases, with 15 bases between them. The CDR3 is 14 residues long. The CDR3 sequence: CASSRNRVGETQYF. The CDR3 nucleotides read TGTGCCAGCAGCAGGAACAGGGTTGGGGAGACCCAGTACTTC.

This clonotype has only a few counts. V is TRBV7-2 and J is TRBJ1-1; D not resolved. Between the trimmed V and J ends, which lost 3 bases and 2 bases, there was a span of 7 bases. Germline CDR1 reads SGHTA; CDR2 reads FQGNSA. The CDR3 sequence is 13 residues long. The CDR3 protein is CASSFSPNTEAFF. The DNA for the CDR3 is TGTGCCAGCAGCTTCAGTCCAAACACTGAAGCTTTCTTT.

This CDR3 is CASSLLGGGISTEAFF. The CDR3 coding sequence is TGTGCCAGCAGCTTATTAGGAGGGGGAATAAGTACTGAAGCTTTCTTT. This sequence joins TRBV7-6 and TRBJ1-1, with D perhaps TRBD1 (6 bases). CDR3 length equals 16 residues. V gave up 2 bases and J gave up 5 bases, with 18 bases separating them. In germline, CDR1 is SGHVS, CDR2 FNYEAQ.

In its sample, this clonotype was seen a few times. This rearrangement joins TRBV7-3 to TRBJ2-6; no reliable D call. The germline CDR1 and CDR2 sequences are SGHTA and FQGTGA. This CDR3 comprises 15 residues. V lost 6 bases and J lost 0, with 9 bases in between. The CDR3: CASSSEISGANVLTF. The CDR3, as DNA: TGTGCCAGCAGTTCAGAGATCTCTGGGGCCAACGTCCTGACTTTC.

This chain connects TRBV7-9 to TRBJ1-5; D unresolved. Germline-derived CDR1 and CDR2 are SEHNR and FQNEAQ (reference sequence). This CDR3 has 13 residues. The V end lost 4 bases, the J end lost 5 bases, and 9 bases lay between the germline ends. CDR3 coding DNA: TGTGCCAGCAGCTCCGAGATGGATCAGCCCCAGCATTTT. Residues: CASSSEMDQPQHF.

The chain couples TRBV6-6 to TRBJ2-4; the D gene is possibly TRBD1 (5 bases). CDR1 and CDR2 from the germline V gene are MNHNY and SVGAGI (reference sequence). The CDR3 consists of 13 residues. Trimming stripped 2 bases from V and 8 bases from J, with 10 bases between. The CDR3 region is CASSYGRVDIQYF. The CDR3, as DNA: TGTGCCAGCAGTTACGGCAGGGTGGACATTCAGTACTTC.

The sample holds a few counts of this clonotype. The chain employs TRBV18 and TRBJ2-7, with 7 bases that match TRBD1. V gave up 5 bases and J gave up 2 bases; unmatched junction bases: 12. Germline values: CDR1 KGHSH, CDR2 LQKENI. The CDR3 extends over 16 amino acids. The CDR3 bases are TGTGCCAGCTCAGCTAGACAGGGTATGGGAACCTACGAGCAGTACTTC. As protein: CASSARQGMGTYEQYF.

This clonotype has only a few counts. This chain links TRBV6-6 with TRBJ2-1; D ambiguous. Trimming shortened V by 0 bases and J by 6 bases, and 18 bases separated the two germline ends. From germline, CDR1 is MNHNY and CDR2 SVGAGI (reference sequence). The CDR3 is 17 amino acids. CDR3 sequence reads: CASSYSVSSPRANEQFF. In DNA, the CDR3 is TGTGCCAGCAGTTACTCAGTAAGCTCCCCAAGAGCCAATGAGCAGTTCTTC.

A few counts support this clonotype. This chain links TRBV12-3 or TRBV12-4 with TRBJ1-5, with no clear D. Trimming pared 3 bases from V and 6 bases from J, leaving 15 bases between. The CDR3 contains 15 residues. DNA for the CDR3: TGTGCCAGCAGTTTTGTGGTGGGAGGGAGTCAGCCCCAGCATTTT. As protein: CASSFVVGGSQPQHF.

A few counts support this clonotype. This sequence joins TRBV29-1 and TRBJ1-2; D ambiguous. The V end was cut by 4 bases, the J end by 8 bases, with 5 bases between. CDR3 length equals 9 residues. CDR1 and CDR2 from the germline V gene are SQVTM and ANQGSEA. The CDR3: CSVVPGYTF. The CDR3 DNA reads TGCAGCGTTGTCCCCGGCTACACCTTC.

J is TRBJ1-2 and V is TRBV12-3 or TRBV12-4; D call uncertain. The ends were cut back, 6 bases at V and 6 bases at J, with 14 bases in the middle. The CDR3 loop spans 13 amino acids. The CDR3 region has the DNA TGTGCCAGCAGCCTAGGGCAGAACCATGGCTACACCTTC. Translating gives CASSLGQNHGYTF.

The rearrangement uses TRBV6-5 and TRBJ1-2, with a possible D match to TRBD1 (5 bases). Trimming pared 2 bases from V and 4 bases from J, leaving 23 bases between. This CDR3 contains 18 residues. CDR1 MNHEY and CDR2 SVGAGI come from the germline V gene. In nucleotides, the CDR3 is TGTGCCAGCAGTTACACGGCCCCGGGACCAGGGCCCTCCTATGGCTACACCTTC. Translating it yields CASSYTAPGPGPSYGYTF.

This clonotype was seen once. V gene TRBV27 combines with J gene TRBJ2-7; 7 bases are shared with TRBD1. This CDR3 spans 13 amino acids. V was pared by 5 bases and J by 5 bases, with 6 bases of the junction left unmatched. Germline V CDR1 and CDR2: MNHEY, SMNVEV (reference sequence). CDR3 in DNA: TGTGCCAGCAGTAAGTACAGGGGAGACGAGCAGTACTTC. This sequence encodes CASSKYRGDEQYF.

This clonotype was detected a few times. The gene calls are TRBV7-2 and TRBJ2-3; 9 nucleotides agree with TRBD2. Germline V lookup: CDR1 SGHTA, CDR2 FQGNSA. The CDR3 consists of 16 residues. J was trimmed by 4 bases and V by 1 base; bases with no gene match: 6. The CDR3 bases are TGTGCCAGCAGCTTAGGCGGCGGGAGGGGCCCAGATACGCAGTATTTT. It translates to CASSLGGGRGPDTQYF.

This clonotype appeared a few times. This chain links TRBV7-3 with TRBJ2-7, with TRBD2 as a possible D gene (5 bases). The germline CDR1 and CDR2 sequences are SGHTA and FQGTGA. This CDR3 contains 15 residues. Deletions cut 5 bases from V and 6 bases from J, with 20 bases between. This CDR3 is CASSPLAPRLAEQYF. The CDR3 region has the DNA TGTGCCAGCAGCCCCTTAGCGCCGAGACTTGCCGAGCAGTACTTC.

This clonotype occurred a few times. The chain has TRBV15 and TRBJ1-5; D is unclear. The CDR3 sequence is 13 residues long. Germline CDR1 reads LNHNV; CDR2 reads YYDKDF (reference sequence). V was pared by 0 bases and J by 7 bases, with 7 bases between. The CDR3 coding sequence is TGTGCCACCAGCAGAGATCCACAGCAGCCCCAGCATTTT. This sequence encodes CATSRDPQQPQHF.

This clonotype has just a few counts. V gene TRBV29-1 combines with J gene TRBJ2-1, with TRBD2 matching over 15 bases. This CDR3 has 18 amino acids. J was trimmed by 0 bases and V by 3 bases; bases with no gene match: 6. Germline V gene sequence: CDR1 SQVTM, CDR2 ANQGSEA. The CDR3 here is CSVDGGLAGGSSYNEQFF. The CDR3 DNA reads TGCAGCGTTGACGGAGGACTAGCGGGAGGGTCCTCCTACAATGAGCAGTTCTTC.

V gene TRBV28 combines with J gene TRBJ2-7, with 7 bases identical to TRBD1. The CDR3 has 16 residues. V shed 5 bases and J 0 bases; nucleotides not matched to a gene: 10. Germline loops: CDR1 MDHEN, CDR2 SYDVKM. This CDR3 reads CASSPPGQISSYEQYF. The CDR3 DNA reads as TGTGCCAGCAGTCCCCCGGGACAGATTAGCTCCTACGAGCAGTACTTC.

This clonotype was counted only a few times. The chain employs TRBV5-1 and TRBJ1-1; possibly TRBD1 for D (6 bases). The length of the CDR3 is 15 residues. CDR1 is SGHRS and CDR2 is YFSETQ in the germline V gene. Trimming cost V 4 bases and J 0 bases, with 13 bases left between them. CDR3 region: CASSPQGQMNTEAFF. CDR3 bases: TGCGCCAGCAGCCCCCAGGGGCAGATGAACACTGAAGCTTTCTTT.

The gene calls are TRBV12-3 or TRBV12-4 and TRBJ2-7; possible D gene TRBD2, 6 bases. V was trimmed by 7 bases and J by 1 base, leaving 14 bases between them. This CDR3 is built from 14 residues. The CDR3 protein is CASNPGSSSYEQYF. The CDR3 DNA reads as TGTGCCAGCAATCCCGGGAGTTCATCCTACGAGCAGTACTTC.

The table lists this clonotype with a few counts. The chain combines TRBV28 with TRBJ2-7, with 7 bases identical to TRBD1. The CDR3 loop spans 11 amino acids. Germline trimming cut 8 bases from V and 5 bases from J; bases unmatched to any gene: 3. Germline-derived CDR1 and CDR2 are MDHEN and SYDVKM. As DNA, the CDR3 is TGTGCCAGCCACGACAGGGACGAGCAGTACTTC. Translation gives CASHDRDEQYF.

This clonotype was counted only a few times. This chain links TRBV7-8 with TRBJ1-1; D ambiguous. Looked up from germline, CDR1 is SGHVS and CDR2 is FQNEAQ. This CDR3 spans 14 amino acids. Trimming pared 1 base from V and 8 bases from J, leaving 14 bases between. In DNA, the CDR3 is TGTGCCAGCAGCTTAGTATTAAGCGGGGAGGAAGCTTTCTTT. This codes for CASSLVLSGEEAFF.

This clonotype was counted between two and nine times. The chain couples TRBV4-1 to TRBJ1-4; D might be TRBD1 (5 bases). V gave up 4 bases and J gave up 7 bases, with 13 bases separating them. CDR3 length equals 14 residues. Germline V CDR1 and CDR2: MGHRA, YSYEKL. CDR3 protein: CASSREGQGEKLFF. CDR3 coding DNA: TGCGCCAGCAGCCGAGAGGGTCAGGGTGAAAAACTGTTTTTT.

V usage is TRBV12-3 or TRBV12-4 and J usage is TRBJ1-2; D perhaps matches TRBD1 (5 bases). The CDR3 extends over 16 amino acids. Trimming took off 6 bases at V and 4 bases at J, with 21 bases between the two ends. DNA for the CDR3: TGTGCCAGCAGCTCCGCCCAAGACAGAGGTCCCTATGGCTACACCTTC. Its translation: CASSSAQDRGPYGYTF.